One sample yielded the 20 T cell receptor beta chains listed below, sequenced in a study of T-cell reconstitution after alpha-beta-depleted transplantation in children. Unique molecular identifiers were built into the TCRbeta library. One entry per CDR3 protein, called by TCRdb with MiXCR from the PCR reads. The sample has some 310,000 distinct CDR3 sequences; roughly 21% are singletons. The source was PBMCs, mostly from graft donor cells, collected 180 days after TCRalphabeta/CD19-depleted stem cell transplant. The receptors come from a male patient younger than 18 who had a stem cell transplant for acute lymphoblastic leukemia, so the T cells may come from the graft donor.

This clonotype was seen a handful of times. The J gene is TRBJ2-1, the V gene TRBV9, with TRBD2 identical over 12 bases. V shed 0 bases, J shed 15 bases, and the junction held 10 bases outside the gene matches. Looked up from germline, CDR1 is SGDLS and CDR2 is YYNGEE. The CDR3 sequence is 15 residues long. The CDR3 DNA follows: TGTGCCAGCAGCGTAGGCCTAGCGGGAGGGACTCAGGGGTTCTTC. Translating it yields CASSVGLAGGTQGFF.

This clonotype has only a few counts. The rearrangement links TRBV5-1 to TRBJ1-1; D call uncertain. Germline loops: CDR1 SGHRS, CDR2 YFSETQ. V shed 0 bases and J shed 0 bases, with 6 bases lying between them. The CDR3 totals 14 residues. Written as DNA, the CDR3 is TGCGCCAGCAGCTTGGTAACGGTGAACACTGAAGCTTTCTTT. Amino acids: CASSLVTVNTEAFF.

This chain uses TRBV5-1 with TRBJ2-5; 12 bases line up with TRBD2. This CDR3 has 17 amino acids. With V trimmed by 1 base and J by 7 bases, 11 bases remained unmatched. In germline, CDR1 is SGHRS, CDR2 YFSETQ. Written as DNA, the CDR3 is TGCGCCAGCAGCTTGAGCCTAGCGGGAGGGGAGCGAGGGACCCAGTACTTC. It yields the protein CASSLSLAGGERGTQYF.

This clonotype was picked up a small number of times. The CDR3 nucleotides read TGCGCCAGCAGTGATTGGGGGGGCTATGGCTACACCTTC. Its translation is CASSDWGGYGYTF. The rearrangement joins TRBV4-1 to TRBJ1-2; D is perhaps TRBD1 (5 bases). Trimming stripped 6 bases from V and 4 bases from J, with 12 bases between. Germline V gives CDR1 MGHRA, CDR2 YSYEKL. This CDR3 has 13 amino acids.

This clonotype has just a few counts. The chain joins TRBV5-1 to TRBJ2-1, with 10 bases identical to TRBD2. Unmatched junction bases numbered 4, after V lost 3 bases and J lost 4 bases. This CDR3 has 15 amino acids. Germline lookup yields CDR1 SGHRS and CDR2 YFSETQ. The CDR3 reads CASSWTSGKYNEQFF. The DNA of the CDR3 is TGCGCCAGCAGCTGGACTAGCGGAAAGTACAATGAGCAGTTCTTC.

This clonotype came up many times. The chain couples TRBV12-3 or TRBV12-4 to TRBJ1-2, with D unresolved. The CDR3 is made up of 12 amino acids. Trimming cost V 6 bases and J 6 bases, with 11 bases left between them. The CDR3: CASSPTWDGYTF. Here the CDR3 DNA reads TGTGCCAGCAGCCCCACATGGGATGGCTACACCTTC.

The chain couples TRBV27 to TRBJ2-1; perhaps TRBD2 as D (6 bases). Trimming stripped 5 bases from V and 5 bases from J, with 10 bases between. Germline assignment: CDR1 MNHEY and CDR2 SMNVEV (reference sequence). The CDR3 spans 13 residues. DNA for the CDR3: TGTGCCAGCAGTCCGGACTATCACAATGAGCAGTTCTTC. Its protein product is CASSPDYHNEQFF.

This clonotype was seen a handful of times. This chain connects TRBV5-1 to TRBJ2-3, with TRBD1 matching over 12 bases. The CDR3 totals 15 residues. The ends lost 4 bases at V and 3 bases at J; junction bases unmatched: 3. CDR1 and CDR2 (germline): SGHRS, YFSETQ. CDR3 DNA: TGCGCCAGCAGCCGGGGACAGGGGGCAACAGATACGCAGTATTTT. Translated, it gives CASSRGQGATDTQYF.

The chain joins TRBV19 to TRBJ2-7; 8 positions match TRBD1. Germline V gene sequence: CDR1 LNHDA, CDR2 SQIVND (reference sequence). This CDR3 is built from 15 residues. V lost 3 bases, J lost 0 bases, and 4 bases stayed unmatched. CDR3 sequence reads: CASSIGGTGSYEQYF. CDR3 DNA sequence: TGTGCCAGTAGTATTGGTGGGACAGGCTCCTACGAGCAGTACTTC.

The genes are TRBV5-1 and TRBJ2-3; D remains unclear. Germline CDR1 SGHRS, CDR2 YFSETQ. The CDR3 extends over 14 amino acids. Trimming removed 7 bases at V and 2 bases at J, with 14 bases between. CDR3 in DNA: TGCGCCAGCTCAATTCCTCTGGTCACAGATACGCAGTATTTT. Amino acids: CASSIPLVTDTQYF.

This clonotype was counted between two and nine times. V is TRBV5-1 and J is TRBJ2-1; 10 bases agree with TRBD2. The trim removed 0 bases at V and 4 bases at J, leaving 4 bases unmatched. Germline values: CDR1 SGHRS, CDR2 YFSETQ. The CDR3 is made up of 16 amino acids. DNA for the CDR3: TGCGCCAGCAGCTTGGGAGTTAGCGGGAGGTACAATGAGCAGTTCTTC. Translating it yields CASSLGVSGRYNEQFF.

The chain is built from TRBV29-1 and TRBJ2-1; possibly TRBD1 or TRBD2 for D (7 bases each). The CDR3 sequence is 13 residues long. Trimming cost V 3 bases and J 7 bases, with 13 bases left between them. Germline lookup yields CDR1 SQVTM and CDR2 ANQGSEA. DNA for the CDR3: TGCAGCGTTGATCGACAGGGAGGGAATGAGCAGTTCTTC. This codes for CSVDRQGGNEQFF.

This clonotype was observed a handful of times. The chain employs TRBV9 and TRBJ2-3; D uncertain. V was shortened by 4 bases and J by 6 bases, with 12 bases between the two germline ends. Germline V gene sequence: CDR1 SGDLS, CDR2 YYNGEE. The CDR3 runs to 13 residues. The CDR3 protein is CASSPRRHDTQYF. As DNA, the CDR3 is TGTGCCAGCAGCCCTCGTAGGCATGATACGCAGTATTTT.

This chain joins TRBV25-1 and TRBJ2-6; D remains ambiguous. CDR3 length equals 15 residues. V lost 0 bases, J lost 3 bases, and 6 bases lay in between. CDR1 and CDR2 from the germline V gene are MGHDK and SYGVNS. CDR3 amino acids: CASSEYGFGANVLTF. In DNA, the CDR3 is TGTGCCAGCAGTGAATATGGGTTTGGGGCCAACGTCCTGACTTTC. Using reference TRBV25-1 and TRBJ2-6 for the parts outside the CDR3, the full variable domain is EADIYQTPRYLVIGTGKKITLECSQTMGHDKMYWYQQDPGMELHLIHYSYGVNSTEKGDLSSESTVSRIRTEHFPLTLESARPSHTSQYLCASSEYGFGANVLTFGAGSRLTVL.

This clonotype was seen just once. A junction boundary mismatches the germline segment, possibly from a read error. The chain couples TRBV6-2 or TRBV6-3 to TRBJ2-3, with TRBD1 matching over 10 bases. Germline CDR1 is MNHEY and CDR2 is SVGEGT. This CDR3 comprises 14 residues. The CDR3 region has the DNA TGTGCGAGCAGTCCGGACAGGGGGGGAGATACGCAGTATTTT. Translating gives CASSPDRGGDTQYF.

The chain links TRBV10-3 to TRBJ2-3; tentative D call: TRBD1 (6 bases). Germline CDR1 is ENHRY and CDR2 is SYGVKD. The CDR3 runs 15 residues. The ends were cut back, 2 bases at V and 0 bases at J, with 9 bases in the middle. The CDR3 reads CAISEGTPSTDTQYF. CDR3 nucleotides: TGTGCCATCAGTGAGGGGACACCTAGCACAGATACGCAGTATTTT.

This clonotype was found a few times. The chain uses TRBV20-1 and TRBJ2-5; D may be TRBD1 (5 bases). Deletions cut 2 bases from V and 0 bases from J, with 10 bases between. The CDR3 runs to 14 residues. The germline gives CDR1 DFQATT, CDR2 SNEGSKA (reference sequence). The CDR3: CSARIRQNQETQYF. The CDR3 region has the DNA TGCAGTGCTAGAATCCGACAGAACCAAGAGACCCAGTACTTC.

The CDR3, as DNA: TGTGCCAGCAGTGAATGGGGACAGGGGGGCGGAAACACCATATATTTT. It codes for CASSEWGQGGGNTIYF. The chain couples TRBV25-1 to TRBJ1-3; TRBD1 matches 11 bases. Germline V gene data show CDR1 as MGHDK and CDR2 as SYGVNS. CDR3 size: 16 residues. Trimming removed 1 base from V and 4 bases from J; junction bases left unmatched: 3.

The V and J genes are TRBV27 and TRBJ1-4; unclear D gene. The germline V and J ends were trimmed by 4 bases and 13 bases, with 10 bases remaining between them. CDR3 length: 11 amino acids. Germline loops: CDR1 MNHEY, CDR2 SMNVEV (reference sequence). CDR3 loop: CASSSGWGLFF. The DNA for the CDR3 is TGTGCCAGCAGTTCGGGGTGGGGACTGTTTTTT.

This clonotype was recorded a few times. J is TRBJ2-1 and V is TRBV7-3; D unclear. Trimming removed 2 bases from V and 7 bases from J, with 6 bases in between. Germline CDR1 SGHTA, CDR2 FQGTGA. The CDR3 consists of 12 residues. This chain's CDR3 is CASSLPQNEQFF. CDR3 coding DNA: TGTGCCAGCAGCTTACCCCAGAATGAGCAGTTCTTC.